These 23 T cell receptor beta chains share one sample of origin, sequenced in a study of T cell responses to AZD1222 COVID-19 vaccine (dated by TCRdb to the early 2020s). Reading the label with the study, this specimen's time point is: about 28 days (+/-7) after the second vaccine dose. The method behind the library was the immunoSEQ multiplex PCR assay. The immuneACCESS repertoire file appears here via TCRdb, limited to in-frame rearrangements. These files lack a portion of the clones; in checked studies, under half of the deficit traces to unresolved V genes, and the cause of the others is not known. This sample holds approximately 190,000 clones; over 85% were observed only once. Of the sample, 1% falls within the top ten clones. The sample was peripheral blood, taken 28 days after the second AZD1222 dose. Every receptor here comes from an adult who received the AZD1222 COVID-19 vaccine.

J is TRBJ1-3 and V is TRBV5-8; the D is unclear. V was trimmed by 2 bases and J by 0 bases, leaving 12 bases between them. The CDR3 is 16 residues long. The germline V gene encodes CDR1 SGHTS and CDR2 YDEGEE. The CDR3 reads CASSLERVFSGNTIYF. The CDR3 DNA is TGTGCCAGCAGCTTAGAAAGGGTGTTCTCTGGAAACACCATATATTTT.

The chain employs TRBV5-1 and TRBJ1-1; D gene unclear. CDR3 length equals 15 residues. The germline CDR1 and CDR2 sequences are SGHRS and YFSETQ. Trimming left V 4 bases short and J 4 bases short, with 17 bases between. CDR3 amino acids: CASSPPGAAGTEAFF. The CDR3 bases are TGCGCCAGCAGCCCCCCCGGCGCGGCAGGCACTGAAGCTTTCTTT. Drawing the rest from reference TRBV5-1 and TRBJ1-1, the complete variable domain is KAGVTQTPRYLIKTRGQQVTLSCSPISGHRSVSWYQQTPGQGLQFLFEYFSETQRNKGNFPGRFSGRQFSNSRSEMNVSTLELGDSALYLCASSPPGAAGTEAFFGQGTRLTVV.

This chain links TRBV5-1 with TRBJ1-5; D not resolved. The CDR3 loop spans 13 amino acids. Germline V gene data show CDR1 as SGHRS and CDR2 as YFSETQ. The V and J ends lost 0 bases and 5 bases respectively, with 6 bases between them. In nucleotides, the CDR3 is TGCGCCAGCAGCTTGGCCGTCGATCAGCCCCAGCATTTT. Protein sequence: CASSLAVDQPQHF.

Only one count was recorded for this clone. Other DNA sequences in the sample encode the same CDR3. CDR3 amino acids: CASSYSGQGDQPQHF. The CDR3 DNA follows: TGTGCCAGCAGTTACTCGGGGCAGGGTGATCAGCCCCAGCATTTT. This chain joins TRBV6-5 and TRBJ1-5; D may be TRBD1 (5 bases). The CDR3 sequence is 15 residues long. CDR1 is MNHEY and CDR2 is SVGAGI in the germline V gene. V was clipped by 0 bases and J by 5 bases, with 11 bases between them.

The CDR3 protein is CASSQGRGTYNEQFF. The CDR3 DNA follows: TGTGCCAGCAGCCAAGGTCGGGGCACCTACAATGAGCAGTTCTTC. V is TRBV3-1 (or the pseudogene TRBV3-2) and J is TRBJ2-1; TRBD1 or TRBD2 may be the D gene (5 bases each). The V gene lost 1 base and the J gene lost 2 bases, with 9 bases spanning the gap. The CDR3 has 15 residues. Germline CDR1 is LGHDT and CDR2 is YNNKEL (reference sequence).

V is TRBV7-2 and J is TRBJ1-4; a weak D match, TRBD1 (5 bases). The CDR3 runs to 15 residues. Germline V gene lookup returns CDR1 SGHTA and CDR2 FQGNSA. Deletions cut 5 bases from V and 2 bases from J, with 12 bases between. CDR3 protein: CASSPGGRTNEKLFF. Written as DNA, the CDR3 is TGTGCCAGCAGCCCCGGGGGACGGACTAATGAAAAACTGTTTTTT.

V gene TRBV3-1 (or the pseudogene TRBV3-2) combines with J gene TRBJ1-3, with D possibly being TRBD1 (6 bases). Germline V gene sequence: CDR1 LGHDT, CDR2 YNNKEL (reference sequence). V was cut by 6 bases and J by 3 bases, with 12 bases left in between. The CDR3 is 14 residues long. In nucleotides, the CDR3 is TGTGCCAGCAGTCTAGAGGGGGTTGGAAACACCATATATTTT. Translating it yields CASSLEGVGNTIYF.

This chain links TRBV27 with TRBJ1-4; D ambiguous. Germline CDR1 MNHEY, CDR2 SMNVEV (reference sequence). Trimming removed 3 bases from V and 16 bases from J, with 18 bases in between. The CDR3 totals 13 residues. This chain's CDR3 is CASSFDPEVEWFF. The CDR3 DNA reads as TGTGCCAGCAGTTTCGACCCGGAGGTTGAGTGGTTTTTT.

This clone has only one observation. This chain connects TRBV10-1 to TRBJ2-3, with 8 bases fitting TRBD2. Germline CDR1 WNHNN, CDR2 SYGVQD (reference sequence). V lost 3 bases and J lost 1; bases outside the gene matches: 3. The CDR3 is 15 amino acids. The chain's CDR3 is CASSDGSGGTDTQYF. The DNA for the CDR3 is TGCGCCAGCAGTGATGGTAGCGGGGGCACAGATACGCAGTATTTT.

The gene calls are TRBV19 and TRBJ1-2, with 7 bases fitting TRBD1. From germline, CDR1 is LNHDA and CDR2 SQIVND (reference sequence). Trimming took 3 bases from V and 2 from J; bases not matched to a gene: 6. The CDR3 has 15 residues. The CDR3 spells CASSIAGTVNYGYTF. CDR3 in DNA: TGTGCCAGTAGTATCGCCGGGACAGTCAACTATGGCTACACCTTC.

This clone was seen more than once but under ten times. V is TRBV9 and J is TRBJ2-2, with D perhaps matching TRBD1 or TRBD2 (5 bases each). The CDR3 totals 13 residues. Trimming left V 7 bases short and J 5 bases short, with 12 bases between. Germline assignment: CDR1 SGDLS and CDR2 YYNGEE. The DNA for the CDR3 is TGTGCCAGCCGGGACCGTCAAACCGGGGAGCTGTTTTTT. As protein: CASRDRQTGELFF. Filled out from reference TRBV9 and TRBJ2-2, the complete variable domain reads DSGVTQTPKHLITATGQRVTLRCSPRSGDLSVYWYQQSLDQGLQFLIQYYNGEERAKGNILERFSAQQFPDLHSELNLSSLELGDSALYFCASRDRQTGELFFGEGSRLTVL.

V is TRBV7-8 and J is TRBJ1-5, with D perhaps matching TRBD1 (5 bases). V gave up 6 bases and J gave up 11 bases, with 20 bases separating them. Looked up from germline, CDR1 is SGHVS and CDR2 is FQNEAQ. The CDR3 length is 14 residues. The chain's CDR3 is CASREAGVQGAQHF. CDR3 coding DNA: TGTGCCAGCAGAGAGGCGGGGGTTCAAGGGGCCCAGCATTTT.

A single count supports this clone. V is TRBV13 and J is TRBJ1-1; 8 nucleotides agree with TRBD1. The length of the CDR3 is 16 residues. CDR1 and CDR2 (germline): PRHDT, FYEKMQ (reference sequence). J lost 4 bases, V lost 4 bases, and 11 bases had no gene match. The CDR3 nucleotides are TGTGCCAGCAGCTCCCGGGCAGGGGGCGCGGGCACTGAAGCTTTCTTT. Translated: CASSSRAGGAGTEAFF.

This rearrangement joins TRBV11-2 to TRBJ1-2, with D tentatively TRBD1 (5 bases). Germline V lookup: CDR1 SGHAT, CDR2 FQNNGV. Trimming took off 3 bases at V and 5 bases at J, with 13 bases between the two ends. This CDR3 has 14 residues. The CDR3 DNA is TGTGCCAGCAGCTTGATAGGGGCGGGTTATGGCTACACCTTC. This gives the protein CASSLIGAGYGYTF. Full variable domain (rest looked up from reference TRBV11-2 and TRBJ1-2): EAGVAQSPRYKIIEKRQSVAFWCNPISGHATLYWYQQILGQGPKLLIQFQNNGVVDDSQLPKDRFSAERLKGVDSTLKIQPAKLEDSAVYLCASSLIGAGYGYTFGSGTRLTVV.

The rearrangement links TRBV13 to TRBJ1-1, with D possibly matching TRBD1 (5 bases). Germline V gene data show CDR1 as PRHDT and CDR2 as FYEKMQ (reference sequence). Trimming took 2 bases from V and 7 from J, leaving 8 bases between them. The CDR3 is 12 amino acids. The CDR3 reads CASSLSGGEAFF. For the CDR3, the DNA is TGTGCCAGCAGCTTAAGTGGGGGTGAAGCTTTCTTT.

CDR3 residues: CASSLSSGQPRTDTQYF. CDR3 DNA: TGTGCCAGCAGCTTAAGTTCCGGACAGCCACGCACAGATACGCAGTATTTT. The V and J genes are TRBV7-9 and TRBJ2-3, with TRBD1 as a possible D gene (6 bases). CDR1 is SEHNR and CDR2 is FQNEAQ in the germline V gene (reference sequence). Trimming removed 2 bases from V and 1 base from J, with 16 bases in between. The CDR3 has 17 amino acids.

The chain combines TRBV7-3 with TRBJ2-1; no clear D. Germline lookup yields CDR1 SGHTA and CDR2 FQGTGA. The germline V and J ends were trimmed by 1 base and 8 bases, with 9 bases remaining between them. CDR3 length equals 13 residues. CDR3 nucleotide sequence: TGTGCCAGCAGCTTAAGGCCCCTGTATGAGCAGTTCTTC. Amino acids: CASSLRPLYEQFF.

The chain uses TRBV11-2 and TRBJ1-4; D is possibly TRBD1 (5 bases). CDR3 length: 14 amino acids. V was trimmed by 5 bases and J by 1 base, leaving 8 bases between them. Per the germline V gene, CDR1 is SGHAT and CDR2 is FQNNGV. The CDR3: CASSRRVTNEKLFF. Written as DNA, the CDR3 is TGTGCCAGCAGCCGCAGGGTAACTAATGAAAAACTGTTTTTT.

The chain couples TRBV6-5 to TRBJ2-7, with 8 positions matching TRBD1. CDR3 length: 14 residues. Per the germline V gene, CDR1 is MNHEY and CDR2 is SVGAGI. The V gene end was trimmed by 6 bases and the J gene end by 3 bases; junction bases not matched to a gene: 7. CDR3 nucleotides: TGTGCCAGCAGCGGGACAGGAGACGGCTACGAGCAGTACTTC. It specifies CASSGTGDGYEQYF.

This clone has only one observation. CDR3 nucleotides: TGTGCCAGCAGTTACTCTTTCCCAGCAGACGGTCAGCCCCAGCATTTT. This sequence encodes CASSYSFPADGQPQHF. The chain recombines TRBV6-5 with TRBJ1-5; unclear D gene. Germline lookup yields CDR1 MNHEY and CDR2 SVGAGI. V lost 0 bases to trimming and J lost 6 bases, with 15 bases between them. The CDR3 extends over 16 amino acids.

This rearrangement joins TRBV2 to TRBJ1-4; no clear D. The length of the CDR3 is 15 residues. Trimming cost V 6 bases and J 7 bases, with 18 bases left between them. CDR1 is SNHLY and CDR2 is FYNNEI in the germline V gene. The CDR3 DNA sequence: TGTGCCAGCAGATACCGGTGGACCGAGGGTGAAAAACTGTTTTTT. Its protein product is CASRYRWTEGEKLFF.

V and J are TRBV6-4 and TRBJ1-2, with a possible D match to TRBD1 (5 bases). Germline loops: CDR1 MRHNA, CDR2 SNTAGT. The CDR3 is 14 residues long. Trimming shortened V by 0 bases and J by 8 bases, and 13 bases separated the two germline ends. CDR3 sequence (DNA): TGTGCCAGCAGTGACTCCGAGCGTCGGGGGGGCTACACCTTC. Residues: CASSDSERRGGYTF.

This rearrangement joins TRBV28 to TRBJ2-3; the D is unclear. Trimming removed 2 bases from V and 4 bases from J, with 4 bases in between. The length of the CDR3 is 12 residues. The germline V gene encodes CDR1 MDHEN and CDR2 SYDVKM. The CDR3 DNA follows: TGTGCCAGCAGTTTACTAGCAGATACGCAGTATTTT. Protein product: CASSLLADTQYF.